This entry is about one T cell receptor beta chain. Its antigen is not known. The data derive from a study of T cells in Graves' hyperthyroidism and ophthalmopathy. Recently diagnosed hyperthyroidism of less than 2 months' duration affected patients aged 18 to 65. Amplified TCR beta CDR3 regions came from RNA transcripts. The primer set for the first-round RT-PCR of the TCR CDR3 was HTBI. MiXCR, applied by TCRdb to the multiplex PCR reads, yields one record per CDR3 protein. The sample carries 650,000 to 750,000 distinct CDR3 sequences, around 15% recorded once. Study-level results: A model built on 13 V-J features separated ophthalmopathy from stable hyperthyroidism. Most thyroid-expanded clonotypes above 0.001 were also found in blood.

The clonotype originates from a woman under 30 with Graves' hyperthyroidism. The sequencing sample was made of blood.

Here the CDR3 DNA reads TGTGCCAGCAGCCGCCCGGGACTAGCGGGAGGGCCGAGGAGCGAGCAGTACTTC. Translating gives CASSRPGLAGGPRSEQYF. The chain employs TRBV14 and TRBJ2-7; 16 bases line up with TRBD2. The CDR3 length is 18 residues. Germline CDR1 is SGHDN and CDR2 is FVKESK. Trimming took 4 bases from V and 6 from J; bases not matched to a gene: 12. The entire variable domain, with the rest obtained from reference TRBV14 and TRBJ2-7, is as follows: EAGVTQFPSHSVIEKGQTVTLRCDPISGHDNLYWYRRVMGKEIKFLLHFVKESKQDESGMPNNRFLAERTGGTYSTLKVQPAELEDSGVYFCASSRPGLAGGPRSEQYFGPGTRLTVT.